This record looks at one T cell receptor beta chain sequence and its context. Antigen: not known. The sorted conventional CD4 T cells were gated as CD4+CD127+. The data were obtained in a study of B cell selection in AIRE deficiency. Notes on the study in general: Only about 10% of 3,000 to 4,500 shared Treg sequences were patient-specific; 31.6% healthy-specific. Around 30% of healthy-shared Treg TCRbeta sequences appeared in patient Tconv cells.

The CDR3 loop spans 13 amino acids. Trimming took off 1 base at V and 4 bases at J, with 8 bases between the two ends. CDR1 and CDR2 from the germline V gene are MGHRA and YSYEKL. Measured with immunoSEQ multiplex PCR; TCRdb has only the in-frame clones, and not every one. The sample lists about 25,000 clones, around 95% occurring once. The specimen was CD4+CD127+ conventional T cells sorted from PBMCs. This sequence was found in a human donor in good health. This chain joins TRBV4-1 and TRBJ2-7; D is uncertain. The CDR3 coding sequence is TGCGCCAGCAGCCAAGGGCCGCTTTACGAGCAGTACTTC. The encoded protein is CASSQGPLYEQYF.